The present T cell receptor beta chain was sequenced within a study of blood T cell repertoires in COVID-19. Only in-frame clones appear in the TCRdb table, and some are missing; sequencing was by immunoSEQ multiplex PCR. The table records about 480,000 clones, roughly 90% of them present only once. Germline V gives CDR1 MNHNY, CDR2 SVGAGI (reference sequence). Trimming cost V 2 bases and J 2 bases; bases outside gene matches: 6. This CDR3 comprises 15 residues. Participants came from 20 to 25 US areas, aged roughly 18 to 95 years. Cohort placement rested on clinical history that participants reported themselves.

Specimen: PBMCs or T cells enriched from blood (not recorded which). The clonotype comes from a middle-aged woman who had recovered from COVID-19. V usage is TRBV6-6 and J usage is TRBJ2-7; 7 bases agree with TRBD1. The CDR3 DNA follows: TGTGCCAGCAGTTACCCCGGGACAGAACCCTACGAGCAGTACTTC. Protein product: CASSYPGTEPYEQYF.